This T cell receptor (beta chain) was obtained from a study of cytomegalovirus exposure and HLA in healthy donors. The CDR3 runs 13 residues. Trimming shortened V by 6 bases and J by 3 bases, and 12 bases separated the two germline ends. The germline gives CDR1 SGHNT, CDR2 YYREEE (reference sequence). The PCR made use of 60 Vbeta and 13 Jbeta primers. Data came from immunoSEQ multiplex PCR; TCRdb stores just in-frame clones and leaves some out. The data show about 140,000 clones, 65% to 80% seen once. The TCR comes from a woman between 45 and 60 years old in good health and CMV-seropositive. V is TRBV5-4 and J is TRBJ1-1; D is perhaps TRBD1 (6 bases). The specimen was PBMCs. In DNA, the CDR3 is TGTGCCAGCATGGACAGCGCCTACACTGAAGCTTTCTTT. Its protein product is CASMDSAYTEAFF.